A single T cell receptor beta chain is shown here with its context. These data originate in a study of T cell changes during pregnancy in multiple sclerosis. In germline, CDR1 is PRHDT, CDR2 FYEKMQ (reference sequence). Trimming stripped 1 base from V and 5 bases from J, with 3 bases between. This CDR3 comprises 11 residues. Libraries were prepared by immunoSEQ multiplex PCR; TCRdb keeps only in-frame clonotypes and omits some of them. The sample consists of 50,000 to 75,000 clones, 80% to 95% of them appearing once. The genes are TRBV13 and TRBJ2-7; D unresolved. This TCR came from a female donor in good health, enrolled as a control in a pregnancy study. The sequenced sample was peripheral blood, obtained in the third trimester of pregnancy. The CDR3 DNA is TGTGCCAGCAGCTTAGCTCACGAGCAGTACTTC. Translated, it gives CASSLAHEQYF. The full variable domain, with the rest looked up from reference TRBV13 and TRBJ2-7, is AAGVIQSPRHLIKEKRETATLKCYPIPRHDTVYWYQQGPGQDPQFLISFYEKMQSDKGSIPDRFSAQQFSDYHSELNMSSLELGDSALYFCASSLAHEQYFGPGTRLTVT.